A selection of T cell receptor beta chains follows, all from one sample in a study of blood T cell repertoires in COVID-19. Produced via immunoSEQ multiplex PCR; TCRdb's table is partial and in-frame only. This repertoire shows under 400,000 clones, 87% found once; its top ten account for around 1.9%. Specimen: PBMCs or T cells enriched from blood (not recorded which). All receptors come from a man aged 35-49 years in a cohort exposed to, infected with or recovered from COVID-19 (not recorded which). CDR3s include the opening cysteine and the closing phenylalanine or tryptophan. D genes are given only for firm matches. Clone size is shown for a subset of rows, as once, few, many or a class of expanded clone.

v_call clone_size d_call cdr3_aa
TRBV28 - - CASRGVAGMNTEAFF
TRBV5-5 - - CASTSRLAGQVTNEKLFF
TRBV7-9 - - CASSSPSDRVNTGELFF
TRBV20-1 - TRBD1 CSASQQGFGAYEQYF
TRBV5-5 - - CASSLPRAEAFF
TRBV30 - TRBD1 CAWSQQGAYTEAFF
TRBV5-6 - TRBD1 CASSLLQGAEGYTF
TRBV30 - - CAWSRTNGGADTQYF
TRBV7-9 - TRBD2 CASSLGTSGRAYNEQFF
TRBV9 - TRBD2 CASSVGVAGAETQYF
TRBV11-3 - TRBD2 CASSLSRGSGIDTQYF
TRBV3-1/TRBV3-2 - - CASSRLDNTEAFF
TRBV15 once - CATSRGGGGNQPQHF
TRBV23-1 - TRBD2 CASSPLTSGVSYNEQFF
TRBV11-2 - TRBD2 CASSLAGAVHEQYF
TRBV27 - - CASSPWDGGNEQFF
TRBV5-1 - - CASSREVGGGYTF
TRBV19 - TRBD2 CASTSSGNTGELFF
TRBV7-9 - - CASSPGGPNEKLFF
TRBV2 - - CAVKAGDQETQYF
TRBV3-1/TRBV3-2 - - CASSQTTGEQFF
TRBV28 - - CASTFLGREQPQHF
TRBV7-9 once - CASSTGQINEKLFF
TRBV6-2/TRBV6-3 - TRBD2 CASSSLLAGVGDTQYF
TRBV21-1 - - CASSKAGGNKNSNQPQHF
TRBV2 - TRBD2 CASSVTSGRATDTQYF
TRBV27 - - CASSSRGNYGYTF
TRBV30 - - CAWSVAGDQPQHF
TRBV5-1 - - CASSFQVTDTQYF
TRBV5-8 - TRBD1 CASRLRQGSAEAFF
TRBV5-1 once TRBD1 CASSGGTGTFNSPLHF
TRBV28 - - CASRRTGQRPQHF
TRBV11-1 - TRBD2 CASSWTSGSQYEQYF
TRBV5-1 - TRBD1 CASSPGQGIGYNEQFF
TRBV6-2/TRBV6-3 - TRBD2 CASSHYREGPNEQFF
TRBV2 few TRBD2 CASTLAGPYNEQFF
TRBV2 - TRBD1 CASVIQTGENNEQFF
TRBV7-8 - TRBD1 CASSLGDRVNTEAFF
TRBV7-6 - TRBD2 CASSLQPAGQETQYF
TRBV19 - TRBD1 CASSSGQGTGANVLTF
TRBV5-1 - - CASSLASGATNEKLFF
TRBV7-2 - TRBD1 CASSPGTANTEAFF
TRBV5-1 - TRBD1 CASSQGQGNGYTF
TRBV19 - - CASSKQLSTYEQYF
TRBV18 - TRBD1 CASSHRGLTEAFF
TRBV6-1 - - CASSELGNSYEQYF
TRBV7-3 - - CASGHRDFTDEQFF
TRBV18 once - CASSPTDRGSNSPLHF
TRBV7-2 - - CASSFGGRGQYF